These 11 T cell receptor beta chains came from one sample sequenced in a study of OX40 agonist ivuxolimab in advanced cancers. The data were produced by immunoSEQ multiplex PCR, yet TCRdb's version contains in-frame clones alone and is incomplete. The table records about 73,000 clones, about 90% of them present only once. Sequenced here: CD4+ or CD8+ T cells sorted from blood, sampled in a trial of the OX40 agonist ivuxolimab. Source of these receptors: an adult with an advanced solid tumor such as melanoma, head and neck, liver or kidney cancer.

CDR3 protein: CSVGGRSYEQYF. The DNA for the CDR3 is TGCAGCGTTGGGGGCAGATCCTACGAGCAGTACTTC. The V gene is TRBV29-1, the J gene TRBJ2-7, with D perhaps TRBD1 (5 bases). Germline CDR1 and CDR2: SQVTM and ANQGSEA. V was cut by 4 bases and J by 1 base, with 8 bases left in between. This CDR3 comprises 12 residues.

The CDR3 sequence: CASSYTTGGRTDTQYF. The CDR3 DNA reads TGTGCCAGCAGTTACACAACAGGGGGCAGGACAGATACGCAGTATTTT. The J gene is TRBJ2-3, the V gene TRBV6-5, with TRBD1 identical over 9 bases. Germline V CDR1 and CDR2: MNHEY, SVGAGI. The CDR3 consists of 16 residues. With 2 bases clipped from V and 3 bases from J, the junction kept 6 bases outside the gene matches.

The chain employs TRBV5-1 and TRBJ2-2; the D is unclear. The CDR3 is 12 amino acids. The V gene lost 5 bases and the J gene lost 3 bases, with 5 bases spanning the gap. CDR1 and CDR2 (germline): SGHRS, YFSETQ. The CDR3 nucleotides read TGCGCCAGCAGGGGGTACACCGGGGAGCTGTTTTTT. Amino acid sequence: CASRGYTGELFF.

The V call is TRBV27, the J call TRBJ2-7; 8 nucleotides align to TRBD1. Per germline, CDR1 MNHEY and CDR2 SMNVEV (reference sequence). The CDR3 has 14 residues. V was clipped by 5 bases and J by 2 bases; unmatched bases: 5. The CDR3 DNA sequence: TGTGCCAGCAGTCTGACAGGGGCCCCCTACGAGCAGTACTTC. Translating gives CASSLTGAPYEQYF.

This rearrangement joins TRBV7-9 to TRBJ2-7; 9 bases line up with TRBD1. Germline assignment: CDR1 SEHNR and CDR2 FQNEAQ (reference sequence). J lost 0 bases, V lost 4 bases, and 7 bases had no gene match. The CDR3 extends over 16 amino acids. The CDR3 reads CASSWGTGTYSYEQYF. The CDR3 nucleotides are TGTGCCAGCAGCTGGGGGACAGGGACTTACTCCTACGAGCAGTACTTC.

The chain uses TRBV5-4 and TRBJ2-7; D unresolved. The CDR3 contains 15 residues. The V gene lost 2 bases and the J gene lost 0 bases, with 12 bases spanning the gap. CDR1 is SGHNT, CDR2 YYREEE, per germline (reference sequence). The CDR3 DNA is TGTGCCAGCAGCTTTAGAGAGGACGTCTCCTACGAGCAGTACTTC. Its protein product is CASSFREDVSYEQYF.

The gene calls are TRBV7-9 and TRBJ1-2, with a tentative D call TRBD1 (5 bases). This CDR3 region has 17 residues. Per the germline V gene, CDR1 is SEHNR and CDR2 is FQNEAQ (reference sequence). Trimming pared 1 base from V and 4 bases from J, leaving 19 bases between. The CDR3 is CASSLGAGTSDGYGYTF. The CDR3 DNA reads TGTGCCAGCAGCTTAGGGGCAGGGACCTCCGACGGCTATGGCTACACCTTC.

V gene TRBV7-2 combines with J gene TRBJ2-7; D may be TRBD1 (6 bases). The CDR3 is made up of 22 amino acids. The V gene lost 0 bases and the J gene lost 4 bases, with 34 bases spanning the gap. Germline-derived CDR1 and CDR2 are SGHTA and FQGNSA. The DNA of the CDR3 is TGTGCCAGCAGCTTAGCTCTTTTTGAGGGAAACCTGGGGGCGGGCGGCCCGTACGAGCAGTACTTC. Protein product: CASSLALFEGNLGAGGPYEQYF. Looking up the rest from reference TRBV7-2 and TRBJ2-7 gives the full variable domain: GAGVSQSPSNKVTEKGKDVELRCDPISGHTALYWYRQSLGQGLEFLIYFQGNSAPDKSGLPSDRFSAERTGGSVSTLTIQRTQQEDSAVYLCASSLALFEGNLGAGGPYEQYFGPGTRLTVT.

The chain links TRBV6-5 to TRBJ1-1; 9 nucleotides line up with TRBD1. Germline V gene lookup returns CDR1 MNHEY and CDR2 SVGAGI. CDR3 size: 15 residues. V lost 2 bases to trimming and J lost 7 bases; unmatched junction nucleotides: 8. The CDR3 sequence: CASSYVTGGRGEAFF. The CDR3 DNA is TGTGCCAGCAGTTACGTGACAGGGGGTAGGGGTGAAGCTTTCTTT.

This chain connects TRBV5-8 to TRBJ2-1; D gene uncertain. The CDR3 is made up of 12 amino acids. The ends were cut back, 0 bases at V and 9 bases at J, with 7 bases in the middle. Looked up from germline, CDR1 is SGHTS and CDR2 is YDEGEE. The CDR3 region is CASSLAWGEQFF. Here the CDR3 DNA reads TGTGCCAGCAGCTTGGCCTGGGGTGAGCAGTTCTTC.

The rearrangement joins TRBV7-9 to TRBJ1-2, with TRBD1 identical over 9 bases. CDR3 length: 14 amino acids. Germline V gene sequence: CDR1 SEHNR, CDR2 FQNEAQ (reference sequence). Germline trimming cut 1 base from V and 6 bases from J; bases unmatched to any gene: 3. The CDR3 reads CASSLVGQGHGYTF. In nucleotides, the CDR3 is TGTGCCAGCAGCTTAGTGGGACAGGGCCATGGCTACACCTTC.